This entry lists 22 T cell receptor beta chains sequenced from one sample in a study of shared clonotypes between healthy human individuals. Only in-frame clones appear in the TCRdb table, and some are missing; sequencing was by immunoSEQ multiplex PCR. The repertoire holds some 530,000 clones, with about 72% as singletons. Sequenced: PBMCs. Receptors originate from a woman aged 35 to 49 in good health. Some clones in this sample may be carry-over from other donors' samples.

This clone has at least ten counts. This chain uses TRBV5-6 with TRBJ2-1; D unclear. Germline CDR1 is SGHDT and CDR2 is YYEEEE. The CDR3 spans 16 residues. With 5 bases removed from V and 4 bases from J, the gap between germline ends came to 19 bases. As DNA, the CDR3 is TGTGCCAGCAGACCTGAGCTTGGGCTTGGTTACAATGAGCAGTTCTTC. Its protein product is CASRPELGLGYNEQFF.

The genes are TRBV7-2 and TRBJ2-3; D unclear. The germline V gene encodes CDR1 SGHTA and CDR2 FQGNSA. Trimming shortened V by 2 bases and J by 5 bases, and 11 bases separated the two germline ends. The CDR3 spans 14 residues. The CDR3 region is CASSLMLVGDTQYF. The CDR3 DNA follows: TGTGCCAGCAGCTTAATGCTAGTTGGAGATACGCAGTATTTT.

The chain combines TRBV27 with TRBJ2-7, with D possibly being TRBD1 or TRBD2 (5 bases each). The CDR3 is 14 amino acids. CDR1 MNHEY and CDR2 SMNVEV come from the germline V gene (reference sequence). Trimming stripped 5 bases from V and 3 bases from J, with 14 bases between. As DNA, the CDR3 is TGTGCCAGCAGTACTACCGGGACCAACTACGAGCAGTACTTC. This gives the protein CASSTTGTNYEQYF.

The chain uses TRBV11-2 and TRBJ1-2; TRBD1 aligns across 9 bases. The CDR3 is 12 amino acids. The V and J ends lost 5 bases and 7 bases, in that order; junction bases with no gene match: 2. Germline CDR1 is SGHAT and CDR2 is FQNNGV. Written as DNA, the CDR3 is TGTGCCAGCAGCATGGGACAGGGTGGCTACACCTTC. Translating gives CASSMGQGGYTF.

The chain is built from TRBV10-1 and TRBJ2-6; unclear D gene. V gave up 8 bases and J gave up 0 bases, with 5 bases separating them. The CDR3 length is 13 residues. Germline assignment: CDR1 WNHNN and CDR2 SYGVQD (reference sequence). For the CDR3, the DNA is TGCGCCAGCGGGGACTCTGGGGCCAACGTCCTGACTTTC. Translation: CASGDSGANVLTF.

This clone is a singleton in its sample. This rearrangement joins TRBV11-3 to TRBJ2-7; D could derive from TRBD1 or TRBD2 (5 bases each). Germline V lookup: CDR1 SGHNT, CDR2 YENEEA. V lost 1 base, J lost 4 bases, and 11 bases lay in between. This CDR3 contains 14 residues. The CDR3 region is CASSLGSGGYEQYF. DNA of the CDR3: TGTGCCAGCAGCTTAGGGTCTGGGGGATACGAGCAGTACTTC.

This sequence joins TRBV10-3 and TRBJ1-4, with TRBD1 matching 11 bases. The germline V gene has CDR1 ENHRY and CDR2 SYGVKD. Losses at the gene ends were 3 bases for V and 0 bases for J; bases not matched to a gene: 6. This CDR3 has 18 amino acids. This CDR3 reads CAISDKGQGGSTNEKLFF. In nucleotides, the CDR3 is TGTGCCATCAGTGACAAGGGACAGGGGGGTTCAACTAATGAAAAACTGTTTTTT.

The chain links TRBV5-7 to TRBJ2-3; D uncertain. TRBV5-7 is an ORF, and what it does is uncertain. CDR3 length: 11 residues. Between the trimmed V and J ends, which lost 6 bases and 2 bases, there was a span of 4 bases. The CDR3 loop is CASIPTDTQYF. The DNA for the CDR3 is TGTGCCAGCATCCCCACAGATACGCAGTATTTT.

V is TRBV27 and J is TRBJ2-1, with D uncertain. The CDR3 extends over 14 amino acids. Germline-derived CDR1 and CDR2 are MNHEY and SMNVEV (reference sequence). Trimming took off 2 bases at V and 5 bases at J, with 10 bases between the two ends. The CDR3 DNA is TGTGCCAGCAGTTTAATGGTGGCTAACAATGAGCAGTTCTTC. Translation gives CASSLMVANNEQFF.

This chain joins TRBV29-1 and TRBJ2-7; no clear D. The CDR3 has 17 amino acids. The V gene lost 0 bases and the J gene lost 2 bases, with 20 bases spanning the gap. Germline assignment: CDR1 SQVTM and CDR2 ANQGSEA. The chain's CDR3 is CSVEDHAWARWTYEQYF. CDR3 bases: TGCAGCGTTGAAGATCATGCTTGGGCCCGATGGACCTACGAGCAGTACTTC.

This clone has just a few counts. This rearrangement joins TRBV6-5 to TRBJ1-4, with no clear D. CDR3 length equals 13 residues. Deletions cut 8 bases from V and 8 bases from J, with 15 bases between. Germline V lookup: CDR1 MNHEY, CDR2 SVGAGI. CDR3 amino acids: CASAGDRGEKLFF. In DNA form, the CDR3 reads TGTGCCAGCGCCGGAGACCGTGGGGAAAAACTGTTTTTT.

The chain links TRBV7-9 to TRBJ1-3, with D possibly matching TRBD1 (5 bases). The CDR3 spans 16 residues. Germline V gives CDR1 SEHNR, CDR2 FQNEAQ (reference sequence). V lost 1 base and J lost 2, with 12 bases in between. CDR3 residues: CASSLVPGYPGNTIYF. DNA of the CDR3: TGTGCCAGCAGCTTAGTCCCAGGGTATCCTGGAAACACCATATATTTT.

The chain uses TRBV29-1 and TRBJ2-3; 11 bases match TRBD2. Trimming cost V 7 bases and J 4 bases; bases outside gene matches: 10. The CDR3 loop spans 15 amino acids. Germline assignment: CDR1 SQVTM and CDR2 ANQGSEA. The CDR3 DNA sequence: TGCAGCGCCTCACTAGCGGGAGTGGTGTCAGATACGCAGTATTTT. Amino acids: CSASLAGVVSDTQYF.

The chain combines TRBV15 with TRBJ1-3; a weak D match, TRBD1 (5 bases). Germline V gives CDR1 LNHNV, CDR2 YYDKDF (reference sequence). The CDR3 totals 15 residues. Trimming left V 0 bases short and J 2 bases short, with 8 bases between. In DNA, the CDR3 is TGTGCCACCAGCAGAGATCAACAGGCTGGAAACACCATATATTTT. Protein sequence: CATSRDQQAGNTIYF.

Notes on this clone: One junction end does not reproduce the germline sequence, and a read error may be involved. The V and J genes are TRBV29-1 and TRBJ2-3, with D perhaps matching TRBD2 (6 bases). CDR1 SQVTM and CDR2 ANQGSEA come from the germline V gene. CDR3 size: 12 residues. As DNA, the CDR3 is TGCAGCGTTGACACTAGCATAGATACGCAGTATTTT. Amino acids: CSVDTSIDTQYF.

This chain joins TRBV11-1 and TRBJ2-1; 11 bases line up with TRBD2. Germline CDR1 reads SGHAT; CDR2 reads FQDESV (reference sequence). The junction had 12 bases not matched to a gene; V was cut back by 1 base and J by 7 bases. The CDR3 extends over 18 amino acids. The CDR3: CASSLEGGNLAGGNEQFF. CDR3 sequence (DNA): TGTGCCAGCAGCTTAGAGGGAGGGAACCTAGCGGGAGGAAATGAGCAGTTCTTC.

A note on this clone: A much larger clonotype is one base distant, so this may be a read error. This chain uses TRBV28 with TRBJ2-1; the match to TRBD2 covers 7 bases. CDR1 is MDHEN and CDR2 is SYDVKM in the germline V gene. Germline trimming cut 5 bases from V and 3 bases from J; bases unmatched to any gene: 1. This CDR3 is built from 13 residues. Here the CDR3 DNA reads TGTGCCAGCAGTCGGGACTACTACAATGAGCAGTTCTTC. This sequence encodes CASSRDYYNEQFF.

The chain couples TRBV27 to TRBJ2-1; 15 bases agree with TRBD2. V lost 1 base and J lost 7; bases outside the gene matches: 5. Germline assignment: CDR1 MNHEY and CDR2 SMNVEV (reference sequence). The CDR3 consists of 17 residues. In DNA, the CDR3 is TGTGCCAGCAGTTTATGGGCCGGGACTAGCGGGAGGAATGAGCAGTTCTTC. Amino acid sequence: CASSLWAGTSGRNEQFF.

Concerning this clone itself: This may be a read error, as it is one base from a much larger clone. The J gene is TRBJ1-2, the V gene TRBV2, with unresolved D. V lost 8 bases and J lost 2, with 6 bases in between. This CDR3 comprises 11 residues. Germline values: CDR1 SNHLY, CDR2 FYNNEI. The CDR3 spells CASEQNYGYTF. DNA for the CDR3: TGTGCCAGCGAACAGAACTATGGCTACACCTTC.

Notes on this clone: Different DNA sequences within this sample yield the same CDR3. This chain uses TRBV28 with TRBJ2-1; tentatively, D is TRBD2 (6 bases). The ends were cut back, 9 bases at V and 5 bases at J, with 20 bases in the middle. The V gene's germline CDR1 is MDHEN and CDR2 SYDVKM. The CDR3 is 15 residues long. This chain's CDR3 is CASSRAGTSHNEQFF. Written as DNA, the CDR3 is TGTGCCAGTAGTCGAGCGGGTACGTCACACAATGAGCAGTTCTTC.

This sequence joins TRBV2 and TRBJ2-3; 12 bases agree with TRBD2. The V segment lost 7 bases and the J segment 5 bases; nucleotides outside the gene matches: 7. CDR3 length: 15 amino acids. Germline V gene lookup returns CDR1 SNHLY and CDR2 FYNNEI. CDR3 loop: CASNLAGGPVDTQYF. DNA for the CDR3: TGTGCCAGCAATCTAGCGGGAGGGCCGGTAGATACGCAGTATTTT. Combining the CDR3 with reference TRBV2 and TRBJ2-3 gives the whole variable domain EPEVTQTPSHQVTQMGQEVILRCVPISNHLYFYWYRQILGQKVEFLVSFYNNEISEKSEIFDDQFSVERPDGSNFTLKIRSTKLEDSAMYFCASNLAGGPVDTQYFGPGTRLTVL.

The genes are TRBV18 and TRBJ2-3; 9 bases fit TRBD2. The CDR3 is 16 amino acids. The germline V gene has CDR1 KGHSH and CDR2 LQKENI. V was pared by 3 bases and J by 2 bases, with 6 bases of the junction left unmatched. The CDR3 loop reads CASSPAGGPDTDTQYF. The CDR3, as DNA: TGTGCCAGCTCACCGGCGGGGGGGCCAGACACAGATACGCAGTATTTT.